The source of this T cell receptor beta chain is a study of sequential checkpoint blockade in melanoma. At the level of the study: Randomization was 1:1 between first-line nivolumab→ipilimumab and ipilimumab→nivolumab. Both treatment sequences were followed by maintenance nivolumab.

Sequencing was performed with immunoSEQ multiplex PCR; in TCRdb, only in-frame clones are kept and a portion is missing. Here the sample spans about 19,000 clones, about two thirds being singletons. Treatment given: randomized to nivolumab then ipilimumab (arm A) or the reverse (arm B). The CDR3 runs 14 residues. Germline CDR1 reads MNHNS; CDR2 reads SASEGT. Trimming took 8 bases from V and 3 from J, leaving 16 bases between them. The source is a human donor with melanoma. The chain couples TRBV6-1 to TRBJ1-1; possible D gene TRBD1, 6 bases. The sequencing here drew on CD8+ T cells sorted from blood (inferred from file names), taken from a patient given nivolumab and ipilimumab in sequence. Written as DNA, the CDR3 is TGTGCCAGCCAAGGCTCGGACAGTTACACTGAAGCTTTCTTT. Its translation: CASQGSDSYTEAFF.